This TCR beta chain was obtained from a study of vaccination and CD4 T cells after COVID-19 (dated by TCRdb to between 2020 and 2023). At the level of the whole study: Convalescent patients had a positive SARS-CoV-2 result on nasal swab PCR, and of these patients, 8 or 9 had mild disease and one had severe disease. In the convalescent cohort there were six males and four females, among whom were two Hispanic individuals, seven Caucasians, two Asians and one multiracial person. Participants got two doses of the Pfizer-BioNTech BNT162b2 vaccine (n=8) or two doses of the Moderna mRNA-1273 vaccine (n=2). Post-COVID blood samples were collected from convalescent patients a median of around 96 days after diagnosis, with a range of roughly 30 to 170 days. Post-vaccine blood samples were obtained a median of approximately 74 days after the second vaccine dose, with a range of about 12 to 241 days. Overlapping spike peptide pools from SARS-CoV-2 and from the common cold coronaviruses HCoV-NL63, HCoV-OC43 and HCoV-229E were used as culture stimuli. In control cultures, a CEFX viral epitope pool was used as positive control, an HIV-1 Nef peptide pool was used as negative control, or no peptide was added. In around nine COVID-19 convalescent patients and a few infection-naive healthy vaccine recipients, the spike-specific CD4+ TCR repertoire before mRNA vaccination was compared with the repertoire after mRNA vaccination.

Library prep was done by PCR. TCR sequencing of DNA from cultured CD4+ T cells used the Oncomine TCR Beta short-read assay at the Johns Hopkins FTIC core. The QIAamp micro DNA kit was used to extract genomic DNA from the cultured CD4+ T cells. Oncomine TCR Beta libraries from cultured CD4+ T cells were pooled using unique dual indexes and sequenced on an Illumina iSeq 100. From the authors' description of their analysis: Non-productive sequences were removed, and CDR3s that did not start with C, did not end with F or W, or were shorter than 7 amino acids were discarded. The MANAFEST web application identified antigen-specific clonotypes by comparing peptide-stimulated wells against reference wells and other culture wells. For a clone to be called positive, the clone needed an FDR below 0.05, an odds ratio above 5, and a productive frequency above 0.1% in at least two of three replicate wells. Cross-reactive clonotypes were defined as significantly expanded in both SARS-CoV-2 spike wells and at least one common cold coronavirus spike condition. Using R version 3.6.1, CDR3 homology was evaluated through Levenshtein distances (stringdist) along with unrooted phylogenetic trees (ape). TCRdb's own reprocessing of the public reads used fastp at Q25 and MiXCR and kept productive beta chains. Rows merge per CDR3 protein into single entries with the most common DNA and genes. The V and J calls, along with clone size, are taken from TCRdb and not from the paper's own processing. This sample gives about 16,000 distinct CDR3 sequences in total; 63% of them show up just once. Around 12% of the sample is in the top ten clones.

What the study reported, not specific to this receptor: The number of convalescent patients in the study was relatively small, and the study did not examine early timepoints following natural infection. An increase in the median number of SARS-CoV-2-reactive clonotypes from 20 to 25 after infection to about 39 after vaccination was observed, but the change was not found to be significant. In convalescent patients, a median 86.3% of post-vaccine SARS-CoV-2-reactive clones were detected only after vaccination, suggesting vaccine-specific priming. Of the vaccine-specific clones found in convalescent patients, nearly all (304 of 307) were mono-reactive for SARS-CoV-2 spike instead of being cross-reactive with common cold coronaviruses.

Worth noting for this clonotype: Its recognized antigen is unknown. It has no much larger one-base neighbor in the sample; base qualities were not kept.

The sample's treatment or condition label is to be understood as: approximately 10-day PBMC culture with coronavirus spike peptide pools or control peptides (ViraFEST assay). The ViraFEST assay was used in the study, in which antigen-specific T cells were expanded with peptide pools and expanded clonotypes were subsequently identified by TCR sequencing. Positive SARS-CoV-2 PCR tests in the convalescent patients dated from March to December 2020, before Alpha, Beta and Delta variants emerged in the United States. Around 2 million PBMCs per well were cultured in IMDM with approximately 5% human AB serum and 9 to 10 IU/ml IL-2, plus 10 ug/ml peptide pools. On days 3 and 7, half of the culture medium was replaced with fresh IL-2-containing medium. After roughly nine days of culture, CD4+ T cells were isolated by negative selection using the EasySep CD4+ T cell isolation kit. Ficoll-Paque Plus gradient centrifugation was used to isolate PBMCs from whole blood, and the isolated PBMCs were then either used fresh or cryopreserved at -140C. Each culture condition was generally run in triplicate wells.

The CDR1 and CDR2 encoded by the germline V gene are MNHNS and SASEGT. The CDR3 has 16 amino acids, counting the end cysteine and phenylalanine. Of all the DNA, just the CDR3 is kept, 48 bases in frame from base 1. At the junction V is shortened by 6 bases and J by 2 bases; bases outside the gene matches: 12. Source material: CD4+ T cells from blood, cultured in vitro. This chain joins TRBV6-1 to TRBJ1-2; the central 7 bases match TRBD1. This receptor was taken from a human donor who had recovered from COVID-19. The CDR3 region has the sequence CASSLGGRGSNYGYTF. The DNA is TGTGCCAGCAGCCTAGGGGGCAGGGGCTCCAACTATGGCTACACCTTC.